Presented here are 9 T cell receptor beta chains from one specimen sequenced in a study of blood T cell repertoires in COVID-19. Sequenced by immunoSEQ multiplex PCR; TCRdb stores in-frame clones only, minus some. The table has about 110,000 clones, roughly 76% seen once; the top ten hold over 6%. The sequenced material came from peripheral blood. The source is a woman aged 55-70 years with acute or convalescent COVID-19.

The rearrangement links TRBV15 to TRBJ1-5; perhaps TRBD1 as D (6 bases). CDR1 is LNHNV and CDR2 is YYDKDF in the germline V gene (reference sequence). CDR3 length equals 13 residues. Trimming cost V 4 bases and J 7 bases, with 11 bases left between them. The DNA of the CDR3 is TGTGCCACCAGCATTCAGGGACAACAGCCCCAGCATTTT. Translation gives CATSIQGQQPQHF.

This clone appeared a single time. The chain couples TRBV7-8 to TRBJ1-3; D not resolved. This CDR3 region has 16 residues. Trimming took off 2 bases at V and 4 bases at J, with 15 bases between the two ends. Looked up from germline, CDR1 is SGHVS and CDR2 is FQNEAQ. The CDR3 DNA sequence: TGTGCCAGCAGCTTATTTATTGCGGTACTAGGAAACACCATATATTTT. It translates to CASSLFIAVLGNTIYF.

A few counts support this clone. This sequence joins TRBV3-1 (or the pseudogene TRBV3-2) and TRBJ2-1; 8 nucleotides agree with TRBD1. Germline CDR1 is LGHDT and CDR2 is YNNKEL (reference sequence). The CDR3 has 15 amino acids. V lost 0 bases and J lost 3; bases outside the gene matches: 1. The CDR3 spells CASSQDGQGYNEQFF. The DNA of the CDR3 is TGTGCCAGCAGCCAAGATGGACAGGGCTACAATGAGCAGTTCTTC.

This clone was seen more than once but under ten times. The J gene is TRBJ1-1, the V gene TRBV7-2, with D possibly TRBD1 on 6 matching bases. The germline V and J ends were trimmed by 7 bases and 4 bases, with 16 bases remaining between them. CDR1 and CDR2 (germline): SGHTA, FQGNSA. This CDR3 has 14 residues. CDR3: CASTPTGGVTEAFF. The CDR3 DNA sequence: TGTGCCAGCACCCCGACAGGTGGGGTCACTGAAGCTTTCTTT.

V is TRBV9 and J is TRBJ2-2, with 7 nucleotides matching TRBD2. V was clipped by 3 bases and J by 6 bases; unmatched bases: 14. The CDR3 is 17 residues long. CDR1 is SGDLS and CDR2 is YYNGEE in the germline V gene. The CDR3 is CASSAPRAGDRAGELFF. CDR3 bases: TGTGCCAGCAGCGCACCCCGTGCGGGGGATCGTGCCGGGGAGCTGTTTTTT.

This sequence joins TRBV10-3 and TRBJ2-7; 9 bases are shared with TRBD1. The V gene end was trimmed by 3 bases and the J gene end by 5 bases; junction bases not matched to a gene: 14. Germline assignment: CDR1 ENHRY and CDR2 SYGVKD. The CDR3 sequence is 17 residues long. CDR3 bases: TGTGCCATCAGTGAAGTTCGAGGGACAGGGAATAAGCACGAGCAGTACTTC. This codes for CAISEVRGTGNKHEQYF.

The chain joins TRBV27 to TRBJ2-4, with a tentative D call TRBD1 (6 bases). This CDR3 has 11 amino acids. Germline CDR1 MNHEY, CDR2 SMNVEV (reference sequence). The V gene lost 7 bases and the J gene lost 7 bases, with 8 bases spanning the gap. This CDR3 reads CASTRGNIQYF. The CDR3 DNA sequence: TGTGCCAGCACAAGGGGGAACATTCAGTACTTC.

The J gene is TRBJ2-7, the V gene TRBV7-2; D ambiguous. Trimming removed 4 bases from V and 4 bases from J, with 17 bases in between. The CDR3 extends over 15 amino acids. The V gene's germline CDR1 is SGHTA and CDR2 FQGNSA. The CDR3 sequence is CASSYDLTSTYEQYF. The CDR3 DNA reads as TGTGCCAGCAGCTACGACTTGACGAGTACTTACGAGCAGTACTTC.

The rearrangement uses TRBV30 and TRBJ1-1; TRBD1 aligns across 8 bases. After removal of 1 base from V and 5 bases from J, the junction contained 12 bases not matched to a gene. The CDR3 consists of 16 residues. CDR1 GTSNPN and CDR2 SVGIG come from the germline V gene (reference sequence). CDR3 sequence: CAWSGTQTGVETEAFF. CDR3 nucleotide sequence: TGTGCCTGGAGTGGGACCCAGACAGGGGTGGAGACTGAAGCTTTCTTT.